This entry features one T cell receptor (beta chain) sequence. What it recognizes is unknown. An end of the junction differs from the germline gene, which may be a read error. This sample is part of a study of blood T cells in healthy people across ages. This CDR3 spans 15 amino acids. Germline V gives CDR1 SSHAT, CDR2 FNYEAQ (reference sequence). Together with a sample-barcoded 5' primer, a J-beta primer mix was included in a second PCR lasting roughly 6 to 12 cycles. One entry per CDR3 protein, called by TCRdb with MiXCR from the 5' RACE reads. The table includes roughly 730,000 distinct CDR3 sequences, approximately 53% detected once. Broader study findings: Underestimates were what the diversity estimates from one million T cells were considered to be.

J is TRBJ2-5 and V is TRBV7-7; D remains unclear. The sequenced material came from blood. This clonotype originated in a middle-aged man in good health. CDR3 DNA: TGTGCTAGCAGCTTAGCAGCAGCCGACCAAGAGACCCAGTACTTC. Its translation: CASSLAAADQETQYF.